This T cell receptor beta chain was identified in a study of blood T cell repertoires in COVID-19. In the study overall: From the United States, Italy and Spain came samples of acute and convalescent COVID-19. T cells, B-cell-depleted T cells, or PBMCs provided the cDNA or gDNA that served as material.

Methods used by the authors: Reference gene primer amplification gave nucleated cell count estimates. The table came from immunoSEQ multiplex PCR; TCRdb's copy has only in-frame clones and leaves some out. Clonal size and the V and J genes are those of that table, whereas D and trimming came from the DNA. The sample yields 240,000 or so clones, roughly 90% seen once. The trim removed 6 bases at V and 7 bases at J, leaving 7 bases unmatched. Germline V gives CDR1 MGHDK, CDR2 SYGVNS. The CDR3 runs to 13 residues. The specimen was peripheral blood. The chain combines TRBV25-1 with TRBJ1-1; 8 bases match TRBD1. The TCR was taken from a woman aged 30 to 39 with acute or convalescent COVID-19. The CDR3, as DNA: TGTGCCAGCAGGAAGGACAGGGTTGTTGAAGCTTTCTTT. Its protein product is CASRKDRVVEAFF.